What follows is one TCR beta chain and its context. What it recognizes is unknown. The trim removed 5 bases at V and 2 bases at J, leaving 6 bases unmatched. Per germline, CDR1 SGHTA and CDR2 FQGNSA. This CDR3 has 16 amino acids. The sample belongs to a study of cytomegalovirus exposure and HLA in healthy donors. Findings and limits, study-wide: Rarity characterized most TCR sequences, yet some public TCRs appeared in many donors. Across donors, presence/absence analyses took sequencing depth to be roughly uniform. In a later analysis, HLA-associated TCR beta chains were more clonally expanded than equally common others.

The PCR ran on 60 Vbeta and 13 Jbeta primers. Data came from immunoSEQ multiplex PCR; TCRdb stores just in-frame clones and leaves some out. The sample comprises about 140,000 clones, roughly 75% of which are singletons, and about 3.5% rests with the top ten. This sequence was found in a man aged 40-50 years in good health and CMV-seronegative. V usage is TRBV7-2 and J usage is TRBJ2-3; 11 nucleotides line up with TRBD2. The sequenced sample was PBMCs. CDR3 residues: CASSHTSGRSTDTQYF. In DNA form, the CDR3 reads TGTGCCAGCAGCCACACTAGCGGGAGATCCACAGATACGCAGTATTTT.